This TCR beta chain came from a study of shared clonotypes between healthy human individuals. Details on this clone: What it recognizes is unknown.

The CDR3 covers 13 residues. Germline V CDR1 and CDR2: GTSNPN, SVGIG (reference sequence). With 0 bases removed from V and 2 bases from J, the gap between germline ends came to 7 bases. Points from the study as a whole: The naive CD4 repertoires of several donors were compared, and approximately 4.5% of clonotypes were shared. Generation probability values for non-shared clonotypes were lower than those for clonotypes shared by all four donors. Sorted-subset sequencing was shown by rarefaction to be incomplete despite large depth.

Clones were sequenced by immunoSEQ multiplex PCR, and TCRdb holds only the in-frame ones, with some missing. The sample yields millions of clones, approximately 95% seen once. The source is a man aged 18 to 30 in good health. Some clones in this sample may be carry-over from other donors' samples. What was sequenced was naive CD4+ T cells from PBMCs. As to subset: CD45RA+ positively selected. This chain joins TRBV30 and TRBJ1-1; D call uncertain. Here the CDR3 reads CAWSVQINTEAFF. CDR3 nucleotides: TGTGCCTGGAGTGTACAAATCAACACTGAAGCTTTCTTT.